This TCR beta chain was captured by sequencing in a study of chemoradiotherapy in HPV16-positive cancers. The V end was cut by 0 bases, the J end by 1 base, with 10 bases between. The germline V gene has CDR1 SGHKS and CDR2 YYEKEE (reference sequence). This CDR3 spans 15 amino acids. Profiled with immunoSEQ multiplex PCR; TCRdb holds only in-frame clones, not every one. Among 53,000 or so clones listed, more than 75% were seen once. Over chemoradiotherapy, repertoires were sampled more than once. The genes are TRBV5-5 and TRBJ2-5; D uncertain. The source of this sequence is a human donor with HPV-associated anogenital cancer. The sequencing here drew on blood, taken from a patient who underwent chemoradiotherapy. CDR3 in DNA: TGTGCCAGCAGCTTGGACGTGACCCCCCAAGAGACCCAGTACTTC. Protein: CASSLDVTPQETQYF.